This TCR beta chain was obtained from a study of cytomegalovirus exposure and HLA in healthy donors. CDR3 length: 15 amino acids. PCR employed 60 Vbeta and 13 Jbeta primers. Sequencing was performed with immunoSEQ multiplex PCR; in TCRdb, only in-frame clones are kept and a portion is missing. The sample has approximately 150,000 clones; around 72% are singletons. The V call is TRBV12-2, the J call TRBJ1-2. TRBV12-2 is a pseudogene segment. Sequenced sample: PBMCs. This receptor was taken from a man between 40 and 49 years old in good health and CMV-seronegative. For the CDR3, the DNA is TGTGCAAGTCGCTTAGCGCGTGTCTGCTTCTATGGCTACACCTTC. Its protein product is CASRLARVCFYGYTF.